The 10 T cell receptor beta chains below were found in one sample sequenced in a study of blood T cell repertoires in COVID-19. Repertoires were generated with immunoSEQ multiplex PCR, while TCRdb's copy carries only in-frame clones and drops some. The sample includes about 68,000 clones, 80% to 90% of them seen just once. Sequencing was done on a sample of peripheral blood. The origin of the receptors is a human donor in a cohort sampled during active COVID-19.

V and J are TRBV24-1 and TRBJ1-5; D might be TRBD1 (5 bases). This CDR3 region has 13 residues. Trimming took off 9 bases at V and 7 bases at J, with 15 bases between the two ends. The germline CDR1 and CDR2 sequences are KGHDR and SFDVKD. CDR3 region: CATSGVGAQPQHF. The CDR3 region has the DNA TGTGCCACCTCGGGGGTTGGGGCGCAGCCCCAGCATTTT.

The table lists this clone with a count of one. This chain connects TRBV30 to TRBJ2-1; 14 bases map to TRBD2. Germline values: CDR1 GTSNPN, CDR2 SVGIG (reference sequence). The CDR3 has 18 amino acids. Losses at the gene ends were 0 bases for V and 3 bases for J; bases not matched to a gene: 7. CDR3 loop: CAWSVRGTSGGNYNEQFF. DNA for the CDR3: TGTGCCTGGAGTGTGAGGGGGACTAGCGGGGGAAACTACAATGAGCAGTTCTTC.

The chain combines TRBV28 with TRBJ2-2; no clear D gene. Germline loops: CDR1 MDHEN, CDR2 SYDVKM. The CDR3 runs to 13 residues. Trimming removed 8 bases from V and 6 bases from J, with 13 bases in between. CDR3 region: CASVSSLPGELFF. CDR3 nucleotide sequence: TGTGCCAGCGTCAGTAGCTTACCCGGGGAGCTGTTTTTT.

Here the CDR3 reads CASSFDRGPYEQYF. In DNA, the CDR3 is TGTGCCAGCAGCTTCGACAGGGGCCCGTACGAGCAGTACTTC. The chain combines TRBV7-3 with TRBJ2-7; TRBD1 matches at 8 bases. The CDR3 loop spans 14 amino acids. With 3 bases clipped from V and 4 bases from J, the junction kept 5 bases outside the gene matches. Per the germline V gene, CDR1 is SGHTA and CDR2 is FQGTGA.

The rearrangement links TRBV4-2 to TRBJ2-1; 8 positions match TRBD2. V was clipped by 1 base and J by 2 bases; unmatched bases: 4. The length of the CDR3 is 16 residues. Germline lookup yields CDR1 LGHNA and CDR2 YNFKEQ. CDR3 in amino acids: CASSQGSGGAYNEQFF. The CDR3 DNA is TGTGCCAGCAGCCAAGGGAGCGGGGGCGCCTACAATGAGCAGTTCTTC.

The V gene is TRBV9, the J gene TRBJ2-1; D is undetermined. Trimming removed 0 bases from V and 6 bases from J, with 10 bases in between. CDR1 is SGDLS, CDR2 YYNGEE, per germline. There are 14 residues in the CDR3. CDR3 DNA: TGTGCCAGCAGCGTAGCTCCCCTAGTCAATGAGCAGTTCTTC. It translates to CASSVAPLVNEQFF. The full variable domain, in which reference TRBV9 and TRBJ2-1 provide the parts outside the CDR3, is DSGVTQTPKHLITATGQRVTLRCSPRSGDLSVYWYQQSLDQGLQFLIQYYNGEERAKGNILERFSAQQFPDLHSELNLSSLELGDSALYFCASSVAPLVNEQFFGPGTRLTVL.

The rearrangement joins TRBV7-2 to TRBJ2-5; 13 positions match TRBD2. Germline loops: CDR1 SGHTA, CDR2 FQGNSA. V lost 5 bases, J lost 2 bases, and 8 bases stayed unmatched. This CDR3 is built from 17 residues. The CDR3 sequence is CASSHRTSGSPQETQYF. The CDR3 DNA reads TGTGCCAGCAGCCACAGGACTAGCGGGAGCCCTCAAGAGACCCAGTACTTC.

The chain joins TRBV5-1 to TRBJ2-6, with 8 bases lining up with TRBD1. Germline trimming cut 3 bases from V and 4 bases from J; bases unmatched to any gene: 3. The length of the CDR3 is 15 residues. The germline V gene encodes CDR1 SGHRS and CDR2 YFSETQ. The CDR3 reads CASSSDRAGANVLTF. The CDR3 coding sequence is TGCGCCAGCAGCTCGGACAGGGCAGGGGCCAACGTCCTGACTTTC. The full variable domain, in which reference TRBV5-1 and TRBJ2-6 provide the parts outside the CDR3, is KAGVTQTPRYLIKTRGQQVTLSCSPISGHRSVSWYQQTPGQGLQFLFEYFSETQRNKGNFPGRFSGRQFSNSRSEMNVSTLELGDSALYLCASSSDRAGANVLTFGAGSRLTVL.

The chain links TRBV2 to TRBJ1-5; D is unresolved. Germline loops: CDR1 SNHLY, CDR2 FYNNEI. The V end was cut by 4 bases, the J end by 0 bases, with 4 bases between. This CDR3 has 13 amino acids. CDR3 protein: CASSVDSNQPQHF. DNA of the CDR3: TGTGCCAGCAGTGTAGATAGCAATCAGCCCCAGCATTTT.

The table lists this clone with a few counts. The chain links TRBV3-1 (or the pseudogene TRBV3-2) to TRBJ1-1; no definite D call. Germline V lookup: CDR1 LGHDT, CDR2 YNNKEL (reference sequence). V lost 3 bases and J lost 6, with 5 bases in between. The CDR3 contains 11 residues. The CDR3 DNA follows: TGTGCCAGCAGCCAGCGGGCTGAAGCTTTCTTT. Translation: CASSQRAEAFF.